This TCR beta chain derives from a study of blood T cell repertoires in COVID-19. About the study: PBMCs, B-cell-depleted T cells, or T cells were the source of the cDNA or gDNA that made up the material.

The length of the CDR3 is 15 residues. Germline V gene data show CDR1 as SGDLS and CDR2 as YYNGEE. With 3 bases clipped from V and 6 bases from J, the junction kept 8 bases outside the gene matches. Here immunoSEQ multiplex PCR was the method, and the copy in TCRdb shows in-frame clones only, minus some. The profile shows roughly 40,000 clones, 86% of them singletons. The sample comprised peripheral blood. This chain links TRBV9 with TRBJ1-4, with 7 bases aligning to TRBD1. The TCR sequence derives from a man in his sixties or seventies with acute or convalescent COVID-19. This CDR3 is CASSATTGEDEKLFF. DNA of the CDR3: TGTGCCAGCAGCGCTACCACAGGGGAGGATGAAAAACTGTTTTTT.